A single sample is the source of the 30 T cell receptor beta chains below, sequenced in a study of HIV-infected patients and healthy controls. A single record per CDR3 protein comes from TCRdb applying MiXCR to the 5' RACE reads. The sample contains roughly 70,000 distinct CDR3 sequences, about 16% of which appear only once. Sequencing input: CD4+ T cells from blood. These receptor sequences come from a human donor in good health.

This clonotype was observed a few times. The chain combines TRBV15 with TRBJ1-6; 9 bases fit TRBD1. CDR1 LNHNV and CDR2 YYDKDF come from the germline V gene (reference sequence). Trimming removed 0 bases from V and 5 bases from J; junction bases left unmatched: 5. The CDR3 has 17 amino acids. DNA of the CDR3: TGTGCCACCAGCAGAGAACCCGGGACAGGGAATAATTCACCCCTCCACTTT. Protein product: CATSREPGTGNNSPLHF.

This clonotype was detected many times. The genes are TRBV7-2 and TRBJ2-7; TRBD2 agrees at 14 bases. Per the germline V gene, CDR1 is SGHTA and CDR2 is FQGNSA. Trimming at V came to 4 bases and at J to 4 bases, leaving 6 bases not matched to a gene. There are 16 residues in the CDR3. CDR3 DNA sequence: TGTGCCAGCAGCTCGGGACTAGCGGGAGCGGGGTACGAGCAGTACTTC. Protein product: CASSSGLAGAGYEQYF.

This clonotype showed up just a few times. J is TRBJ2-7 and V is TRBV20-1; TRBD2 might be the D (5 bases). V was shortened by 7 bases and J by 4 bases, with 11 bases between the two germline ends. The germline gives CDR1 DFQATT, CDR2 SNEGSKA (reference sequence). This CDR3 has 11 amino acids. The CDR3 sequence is CSVRGEYEQYF. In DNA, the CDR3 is TGCAGTGTTCGGGGAGAGTACGAGCAGTACTTC.

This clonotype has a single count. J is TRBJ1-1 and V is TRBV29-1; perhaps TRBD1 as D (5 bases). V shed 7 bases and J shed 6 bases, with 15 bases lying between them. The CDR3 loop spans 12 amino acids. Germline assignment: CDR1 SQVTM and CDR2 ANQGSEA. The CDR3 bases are TGCAGCGGGGGGGGGAGGCGGGCTGAAGCTTTCTTT. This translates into CSGGGRRAEAFF.

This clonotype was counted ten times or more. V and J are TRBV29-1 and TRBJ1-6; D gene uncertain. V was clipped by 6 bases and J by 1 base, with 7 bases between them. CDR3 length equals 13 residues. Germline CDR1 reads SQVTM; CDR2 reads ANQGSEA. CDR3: CSVKESYNSPLHF. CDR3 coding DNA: TGCAGCGTAAAAGAATCCTATAATTCACCCCTCCACTTT.

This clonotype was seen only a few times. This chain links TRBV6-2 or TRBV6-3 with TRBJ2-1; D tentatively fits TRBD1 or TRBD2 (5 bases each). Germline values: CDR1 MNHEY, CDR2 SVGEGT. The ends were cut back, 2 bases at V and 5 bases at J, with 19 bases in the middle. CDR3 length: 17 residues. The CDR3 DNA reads TGTGCCAGCAGTTACCGGCCCGGTCGAGGGGTTAACAATGAGCAGTTCTTC. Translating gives CASSYRPGRGVNNEQFF.

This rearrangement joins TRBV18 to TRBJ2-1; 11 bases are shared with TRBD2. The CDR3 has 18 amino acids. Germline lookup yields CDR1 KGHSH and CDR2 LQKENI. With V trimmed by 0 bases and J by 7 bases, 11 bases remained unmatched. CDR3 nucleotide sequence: TGTGCCAGCTCACCACCGCTCGTACTAGCGGGAGAGGGGAATGAGCAGTTCTTC. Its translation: CASSPPLVLAGEGNEQFF.

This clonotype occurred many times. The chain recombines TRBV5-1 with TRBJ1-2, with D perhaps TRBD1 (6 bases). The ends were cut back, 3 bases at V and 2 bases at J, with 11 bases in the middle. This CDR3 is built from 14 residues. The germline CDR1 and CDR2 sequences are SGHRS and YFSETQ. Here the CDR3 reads CASSWGQKNYGYTF. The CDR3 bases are TGCGCCAGCAGCTGGGGACAAAAGAACTATGGCTACACCTTC.

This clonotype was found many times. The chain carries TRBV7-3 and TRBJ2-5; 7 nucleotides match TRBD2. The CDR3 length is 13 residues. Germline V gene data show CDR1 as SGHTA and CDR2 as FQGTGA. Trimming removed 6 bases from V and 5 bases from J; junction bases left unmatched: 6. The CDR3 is CASSLREGETQYF. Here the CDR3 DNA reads TGTGCCAGCAGTCTGAGGGAGGGGGAGACCCAGTACTTC.

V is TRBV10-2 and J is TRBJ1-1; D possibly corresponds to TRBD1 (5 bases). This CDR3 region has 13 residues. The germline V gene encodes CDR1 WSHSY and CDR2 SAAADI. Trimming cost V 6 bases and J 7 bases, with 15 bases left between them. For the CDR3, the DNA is TGCGCCAGCAGGCCGGTCGGGACCTATGAAGCTTTCTTT. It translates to CASRPVGTYEAFF.

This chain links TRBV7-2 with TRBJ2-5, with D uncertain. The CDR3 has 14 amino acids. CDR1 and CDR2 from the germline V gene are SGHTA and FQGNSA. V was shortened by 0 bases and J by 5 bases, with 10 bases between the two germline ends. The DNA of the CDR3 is TGTGCCAGCAGCTTAGCCGGGCCCACGGAGACCCAGTACTTC. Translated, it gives CASSLAGPTETQYF.

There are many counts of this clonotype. The CDR3 loop is CASSSRRGLMGNEQFF. CDR3 DNA: TGTGCCAGCAGCTCTCGACGGGGTTTAATGGGGAATGAGCAGTTCTTC. This rearrangement joins TRBV7-3 to TRBJ2-1, with D perhaps TRBD2 (5 bases). CDR3 length equals 16 residues. Germline CDR1 reads SGHTA; CDR2 reads FQGTGA. V was clipped by 4 bases and J by 7 bases, with 20 bases between them. The full variable domain, rest sourced from reference TRBV7-3 and TRBJ2-1, is GAGVSQTPSNKVTEKGKYVELRCDPISGHTALYWYRQSLGQGPEFLIYFQGTGAADDSGLPNDRFFAVRPEGSVSTLKIQRTERGDSAVYLCASSSRRGLMGNEQFFGPGTRLTVL.

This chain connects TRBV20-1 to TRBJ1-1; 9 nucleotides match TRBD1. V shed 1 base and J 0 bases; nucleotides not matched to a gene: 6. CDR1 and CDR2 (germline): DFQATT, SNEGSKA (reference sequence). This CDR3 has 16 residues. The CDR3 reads CSARATGTGLNTEAFF. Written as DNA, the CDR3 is TGCAGTGCTAGAGCAACCGGGACAGGGTTGAACACTGAAGCTTTCTTT.

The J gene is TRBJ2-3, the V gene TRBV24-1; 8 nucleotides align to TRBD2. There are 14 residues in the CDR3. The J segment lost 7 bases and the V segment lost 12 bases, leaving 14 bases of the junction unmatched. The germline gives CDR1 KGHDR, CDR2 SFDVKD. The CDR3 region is CAVEGSGSGYTQYF. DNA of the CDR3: TGTGCCGTCGAAGGGAGCGGGAGTGGTTATACGCAGTATTTT.

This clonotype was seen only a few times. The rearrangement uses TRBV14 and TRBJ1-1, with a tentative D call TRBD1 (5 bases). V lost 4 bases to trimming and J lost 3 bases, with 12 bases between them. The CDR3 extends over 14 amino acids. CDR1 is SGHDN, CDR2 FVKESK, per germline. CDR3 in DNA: TGTGCCAGCAGCCCTTTAGCGGGACACACTGAAGCTTTCTTT. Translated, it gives CASSPLAGHTEAFF.

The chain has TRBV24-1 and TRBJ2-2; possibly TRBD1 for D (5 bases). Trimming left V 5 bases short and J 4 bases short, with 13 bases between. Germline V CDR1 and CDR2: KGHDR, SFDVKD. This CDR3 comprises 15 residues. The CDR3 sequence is CATSAGGQVTGELFF. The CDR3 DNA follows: TGTGCCACCAGTGCGGGCGGACAAGTCACCGGGGAGCTGTTTTTT.

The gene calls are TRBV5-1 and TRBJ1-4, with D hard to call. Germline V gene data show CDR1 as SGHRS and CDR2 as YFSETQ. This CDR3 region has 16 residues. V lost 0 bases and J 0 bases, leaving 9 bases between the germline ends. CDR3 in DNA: TGCGCCAGCAGCTTGGCGGCAGTCCCAACTAATGAAAAACTGTTTTTT. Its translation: CASSLAAVPTNEKLFF. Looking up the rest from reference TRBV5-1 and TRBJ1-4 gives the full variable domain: KAGVTQTPRYLIKTRGQQVTLSCSPISGHRSVSWYQQTPGQGLQFLFEYFSETQRNKGNFPGRFSGRQFSNSRSEMNVSTLELGDSALYLCASSLAAVPTNEKLFFGSGTQLSVL.

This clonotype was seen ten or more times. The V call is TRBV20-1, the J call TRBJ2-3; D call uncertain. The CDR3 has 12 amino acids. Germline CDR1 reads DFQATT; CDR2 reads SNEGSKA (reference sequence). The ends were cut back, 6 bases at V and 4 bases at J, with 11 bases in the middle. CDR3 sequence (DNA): TGCAGTGCCGTGGTAGGGTCAGATACGCAGTATTTT. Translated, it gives CSAVVGSDTQYF.

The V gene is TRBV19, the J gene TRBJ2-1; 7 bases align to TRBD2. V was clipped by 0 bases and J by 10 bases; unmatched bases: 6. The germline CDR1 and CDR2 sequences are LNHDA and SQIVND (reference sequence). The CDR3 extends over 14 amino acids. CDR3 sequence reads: CASSIEGGVKEQFF. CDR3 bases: TGTGCCAGTAGTATAGAGGGAGGGGTGAAGGAGCAGTTCTTC.

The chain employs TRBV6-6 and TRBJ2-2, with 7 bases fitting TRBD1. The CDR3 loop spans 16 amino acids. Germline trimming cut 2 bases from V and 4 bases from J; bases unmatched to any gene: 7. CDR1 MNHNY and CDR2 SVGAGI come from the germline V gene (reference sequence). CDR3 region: CASSYGLRQGTGELFF. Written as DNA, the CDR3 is TGTGCCAGCAGTTACGGGTTGAGACAGGGCACCGGGGAGCTGTTTTTT.

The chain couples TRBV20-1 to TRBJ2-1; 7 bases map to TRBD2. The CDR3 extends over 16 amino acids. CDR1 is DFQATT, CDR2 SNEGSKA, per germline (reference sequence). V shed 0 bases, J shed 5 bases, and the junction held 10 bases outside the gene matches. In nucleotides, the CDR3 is TGCAGTGCTAGAGATAGGCGACTAGCCGCCCACAATGAGCAGTTCTTC. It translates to CSARDRRLAAHNEQFF.

The CDR3 protein is CASISRVNEQFF. The CDR3 DNA reads as TGTGCCAGTATCTCTAGAGTCAATGAGCAGTTCTTC. This rearrangement joins TRBV19 to TRBJ2-1; no clear D. V shed 7 bases and J shed 6 bases, with 10 bases lying between them. The germline V gene has CDR1 LNHDA and CDR2 SQIVND (reference sequence). The CDR3 has 12 amino acids.

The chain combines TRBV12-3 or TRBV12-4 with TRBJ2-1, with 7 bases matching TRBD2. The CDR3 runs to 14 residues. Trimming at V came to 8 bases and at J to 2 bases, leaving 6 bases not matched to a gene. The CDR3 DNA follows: TGTGCCAGCCGTAGCGGGCCAACCTACAATGAGCAGTTCTTC. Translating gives CASRSGPTYNEQFF.

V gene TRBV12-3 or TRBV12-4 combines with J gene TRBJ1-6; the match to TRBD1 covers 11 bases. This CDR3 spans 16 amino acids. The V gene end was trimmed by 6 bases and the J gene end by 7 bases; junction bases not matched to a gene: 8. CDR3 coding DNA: TGTGCCAGCAGCCGGGGACAGGGGGATTTCAATTCACCCCTCCACTTT. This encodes CASSRGQGDFNSPLHF.

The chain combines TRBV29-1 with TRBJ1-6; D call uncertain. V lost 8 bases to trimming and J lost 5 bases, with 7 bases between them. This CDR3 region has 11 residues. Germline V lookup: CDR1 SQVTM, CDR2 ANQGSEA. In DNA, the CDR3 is TGCAGCCGTTATCATAATTCACCCCTCCACTTT. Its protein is CSRYHNSPLHF.

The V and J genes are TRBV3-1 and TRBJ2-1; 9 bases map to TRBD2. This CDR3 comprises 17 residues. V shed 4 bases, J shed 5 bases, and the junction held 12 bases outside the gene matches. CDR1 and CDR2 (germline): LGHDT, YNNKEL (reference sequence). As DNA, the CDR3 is TGTGCCAGCAGCCCACCCTTCAGTAGCGGGAGACACAATGAGCAGTTCTTC. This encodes CASSPPFSSGRHNEQFF.

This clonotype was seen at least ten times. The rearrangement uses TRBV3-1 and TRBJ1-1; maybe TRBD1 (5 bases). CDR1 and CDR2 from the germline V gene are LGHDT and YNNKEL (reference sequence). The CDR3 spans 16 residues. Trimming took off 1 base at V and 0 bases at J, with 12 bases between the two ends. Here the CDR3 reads CASSQGDRSLNTEAFF. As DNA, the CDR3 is TGTGCCAGCAGCCAAGGGGACCGCTCCCTGAACACTGAAGCTTTCTTT.

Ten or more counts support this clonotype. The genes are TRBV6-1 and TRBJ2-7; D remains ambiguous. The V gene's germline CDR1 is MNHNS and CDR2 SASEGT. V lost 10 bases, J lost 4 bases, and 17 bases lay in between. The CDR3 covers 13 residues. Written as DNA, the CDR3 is TGTGCCACCTCCTTAGGGTTGTCGTACGAGCAGTACTTC. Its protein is CATSLGLSYEQYF.

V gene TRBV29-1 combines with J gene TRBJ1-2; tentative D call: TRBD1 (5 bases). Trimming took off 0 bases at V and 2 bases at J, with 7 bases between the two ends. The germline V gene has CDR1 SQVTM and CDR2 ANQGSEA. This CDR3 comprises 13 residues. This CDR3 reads CSVEEGGNYGYTF. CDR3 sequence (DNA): TGCAGCGTTGAAGAGGGGGGGAACTATGGCTACACCTTC.

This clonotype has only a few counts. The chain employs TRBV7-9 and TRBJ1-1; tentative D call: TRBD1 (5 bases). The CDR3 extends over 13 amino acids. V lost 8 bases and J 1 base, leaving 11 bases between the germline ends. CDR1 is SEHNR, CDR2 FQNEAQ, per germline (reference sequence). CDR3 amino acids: CASVRDSNTEAFF. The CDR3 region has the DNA TGTGCCAGCGTCCGGGACTCGAACACTGAAGCTTTCTTT.